The rows below give T cell receptor beta chains drawn from one sample of a study of shared T cell receptors in the human thymus. Generated by immunoSEQ multiplex PCR, the TCRdb table keeps only in-frame clones and is missing some. The sample includes about 610,000 clones, roughly 88% of them seen just once. The data were also submitted as part of a second study, on human thymus T cells.

Sequenced material: thymocytes. The receptors come from a boy less than two years old with a congenital heart defect. Both conserved end residues are part of each CDR3. Clone size is stated in some rows and not others, as once, few, many or a class when expanded.

clone_size v_call cdr3_aa
NA TRBV29-1 CSVVYRGEQYF
once TRBV7-2 CASSLGTGRNYEQYF
NA TRBV4-3 CASSQGEGLAPSEQYF
once TRBV14 CASSQAQGRREQYF
NA TRBV28 CASSLSPLAGTGELFF
NA TRBV5-4 CASNHAGRTDTQYF
NA TRBV10-3 CAISASGTDLPYGYTF
NA TRBV19 CASQRQLSRNTEAFF
NA TRBV4-1 CASSHYSGREKGNEQFF
NA TRBV7-2 CASSPPLSPNEQFF
NA TRBV6-5 CASSYSGGLTGELFF
once TRBV27 CASSYRQVQTYEQYF
NA TRBV6-1 CASSASGGRAAGELFF
NA TRBV7-2 CASSSTRHNEQFF
NA TRBV4-2 CASSRRPDPTQYF
NA TRBV6-5 CASSIEGQRSYEQYF
NA TRBV30 CAWSVRGLADPGELFF
NA TRBV2 CASRSPLAGVVEQFF
few TRBV18 CASSPRREEEADTQYF
NA TRBV6-5 CATSNRDNEKLFF
NA TRBV11-2 CASSLVLEGNIQYF
NA TRBV27 CASSSGVGYTF
NA TRBV27 CASSYSGRGGETQYF
NA TRBV4-3 CASSQDWNRPVPHERWETQYF
once TRBV27 CASSPERPPTYNEQFF
NA TRBV7-9 CASSFRQGPEAFF
NA TRBV5-6 CASSLRGHITGELFF
once TRBV19 CASRGDRSNYGYTF